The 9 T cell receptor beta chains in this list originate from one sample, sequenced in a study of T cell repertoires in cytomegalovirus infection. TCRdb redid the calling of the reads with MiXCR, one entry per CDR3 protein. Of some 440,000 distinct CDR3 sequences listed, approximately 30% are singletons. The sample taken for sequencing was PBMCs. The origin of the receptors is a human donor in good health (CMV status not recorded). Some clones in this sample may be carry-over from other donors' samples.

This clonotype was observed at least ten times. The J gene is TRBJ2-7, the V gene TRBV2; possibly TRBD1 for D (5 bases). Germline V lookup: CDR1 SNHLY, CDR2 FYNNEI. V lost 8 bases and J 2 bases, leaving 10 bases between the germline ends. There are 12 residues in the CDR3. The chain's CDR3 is CASGQGAYEQYF. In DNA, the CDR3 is TGTGCCAGCGGCCAGGGCGCCTACGAGCAGTACTTC.

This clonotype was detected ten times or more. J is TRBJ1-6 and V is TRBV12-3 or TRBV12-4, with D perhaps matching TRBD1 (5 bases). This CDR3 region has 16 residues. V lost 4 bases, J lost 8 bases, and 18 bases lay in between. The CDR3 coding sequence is TGTGCCAGCAGTTGGGCCTTAGGTAGGGGTGATTCACCCCTCCACTTT. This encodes CASSWALGRGDSPLHF.

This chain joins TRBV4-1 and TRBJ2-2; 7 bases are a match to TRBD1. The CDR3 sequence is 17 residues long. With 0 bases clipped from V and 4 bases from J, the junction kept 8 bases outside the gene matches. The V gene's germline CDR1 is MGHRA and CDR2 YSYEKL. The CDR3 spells CASSQERRTGLTGELFF. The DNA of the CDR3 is TGCGCCAGCAGCCAAGAGCGTCGGACAGGCCTCACCGGGGAGCTGTTTTTT.

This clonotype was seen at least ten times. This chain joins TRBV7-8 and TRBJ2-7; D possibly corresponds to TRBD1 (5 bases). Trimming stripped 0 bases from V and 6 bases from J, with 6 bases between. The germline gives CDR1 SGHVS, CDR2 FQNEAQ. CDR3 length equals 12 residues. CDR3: CASSLAQGEQYF. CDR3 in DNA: TGTGCCAGCAGCTTAGCGCAGGGCGAGCAGTACTTC.

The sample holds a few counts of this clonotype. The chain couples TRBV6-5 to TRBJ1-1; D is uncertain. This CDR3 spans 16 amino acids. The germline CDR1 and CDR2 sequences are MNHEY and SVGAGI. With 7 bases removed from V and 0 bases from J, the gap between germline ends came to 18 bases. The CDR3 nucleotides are TGTGCCAGCACCATGGACTTAAGCTCGGTGAACACTGAAGCTTTCTTT. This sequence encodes CASTMDLSSVNTEAFF.

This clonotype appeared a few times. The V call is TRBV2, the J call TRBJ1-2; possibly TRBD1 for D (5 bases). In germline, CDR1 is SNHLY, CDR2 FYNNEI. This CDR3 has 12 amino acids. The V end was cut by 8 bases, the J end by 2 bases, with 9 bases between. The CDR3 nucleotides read TGTGCCAGCGGGGGGGACAACTATGGCTACACCTTC. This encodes CASGGDNYGYTF.

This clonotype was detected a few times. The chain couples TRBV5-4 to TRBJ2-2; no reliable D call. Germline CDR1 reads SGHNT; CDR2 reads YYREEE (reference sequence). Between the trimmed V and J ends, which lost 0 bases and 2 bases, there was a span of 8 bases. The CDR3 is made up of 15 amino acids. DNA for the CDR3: TGTGCCAGCAGCTTGGCGACCCTAAACACCGGGGAGCTGTTTTTT. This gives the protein CASSLATLNTGELFF.

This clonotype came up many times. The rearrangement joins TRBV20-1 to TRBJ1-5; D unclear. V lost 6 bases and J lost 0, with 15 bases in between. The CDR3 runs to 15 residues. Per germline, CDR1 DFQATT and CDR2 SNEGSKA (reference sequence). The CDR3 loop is CSATLGMGSNQPQHF. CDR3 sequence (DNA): TGCAGTGCAACACTCGGGATGGGTAGCAATCAGCCCCAGCATTTT.

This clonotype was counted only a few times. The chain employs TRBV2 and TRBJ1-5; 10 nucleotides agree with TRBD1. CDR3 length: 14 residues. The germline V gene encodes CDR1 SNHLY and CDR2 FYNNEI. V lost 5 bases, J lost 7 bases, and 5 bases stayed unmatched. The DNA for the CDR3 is TGTGCCAGCAGTCCGGACAGGGGGAAGCAGCCCCAGCATTTT. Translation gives CASSPDRGKQPQHF.